The rows below give T cell receptor beta chains drawn from one sample of a study of blood T cell repertoires in COVID-19. This table comes from immunoSEQ multiplex PCR, and its TCRdb copy is limited to in-frame clones, with some not included. The sample yields 260,000 or so clones, approximately 88% seen once. Sequencing was carried out using peripheral blood. Receptors were obtained from a human donor in a cohort sampled during active COVID-19. The CDR3 runs from the conserved cysteine through the conserved F or W. Each record gives: D gene, V gene, clone size, J gene, CDR3 protein, CDR3 DNA. The D gene is left open where the match is weak. Rows may omit the clone size; those that give it use once, few, many or a size class.

d_call: .; v_call: TRBV20-1; clone_size: .; j_call: TRBJ1-2; cdr3_aa: CSASGSTNYGYTF; cdr3_nt: TGCAGTGCTAGTGGGAGTACTAACTATGGCTACACCTTC
d_call: TRBD1; v_call: TRBV11-2; clone_size: .; j_call: TRBJ1-6; cdr3_aa: CASSAWTGLGSPLHF; cdr3_nt: TGTGCCAGCAGCGCCTGGACAGGCCTGGGGTCACCCCTCCACTTT
d_call: TRBD2; v_call: TRBV7-2; clone_size: .; j_call: TRBJ2-7; cdr3_aa: CASSFGLAYEQYF; cdr3_nt: TGTGCCAGCAGCTTCGGACTAGCCTACGAGCAGTACTTC
d_call: .; v_call: TRBV24-1; clone_size: .; j_call: TRBJ1-4; cdr3_aa: CATSERDPRRNATNEKLFF; cdr3_nt: TGTGCCACCAGTGAGCGGGACCCCCGACGAAATGCAACTAATGAAAAACTGTTTTTT
d_call: TRBD1; v_call: TRBV28; clone_size: .; j_call: TRBJ1-1; cdr3_aa: CASSLGTGEAFF; cdr3_nt: TGTGCCAGCAGTTTAGGGACAGGGGAAGCTTTCTTT
d_call: .; v_call: TRBV13; clone_size: .; j_call: TRBJ1-2; cdr3_aa: CASSPLAFGYTF; cdr3_nt: TGTGCCAGCAGCCCTCTGGCATTTGGCTACACCTTC
d_call: .; v_call: TRBV7-2; clone_size: .; j_call: TRBJ1-2; cdr3_aa: CASTPNLNYGYTF; cdr3_nt: TGTGCCAGCACACCTAACCTGAACTATGGCTACACCTTC
d_call: .; v_call: TRBV19; clone_size: few; j_call: TRBJ1-4; cdr3_aa: CAKQAQGRFTNEKLFF; cdr3_nt: TGTGCCAAGCAAGCCCAGGGCCGTTTCACTAATGAAAAACTGTTTTTT
d_call: TRBD1; v_call: TRBV5-6; clone_size: .; j_call: TRBJ2-7; cdr3_aa: CASSFDRGKYEQYF; cdr3_nt: TGTGCCAGCAGCTTCGACAGGGGGAAGTACGAGCAGTACTTC
d_call: .; v_call: TRBV4-2; clone_size: .; j_call: TRBJ1-1; cdr3_aa: CASSQEAVNTEAFF; cdr3_nt: TGTGCCAGCAGCCAAGAGGCAGTGAACACTGAAGCTTTCTTT
d_call: TRBD1; v_call: TRBV6-5; clone_size: .; j_call: TRBJ2-5; cdr3_aa: CASRGQGRETQYF; cdr3_nt: TGTGCCAGCAGGGGACAGGGGAGGGAGACCCAGTACTTC
d_call: TRBD2; v_call: TRBV5-1; clone_size: .; j_call: TRBJ2-7; cdr3_aa: CASSLAGTSGRANGEQYF; cdr3_nt: TGCGCCAGCAGCTTGGCCGGGACTAGCGGGAGGGCCAATGGGGAGCAGTACTTC
d_call: .; v_call: TRBV5-4; clone_size: .; j_call: TRBJ1-1; cdr3_aa: CASSWATDTEAFF; cdr3_nt: TGTGCCAGCAGCTGGGCCACGGACACTGAAGCTTTCTTT
d_call: .; v_call: TRBV27; clone_size: few; j_call: TRBJ1-2; cdr3_aa: CASSFLNRVANYGYTF; cdr3_nt: TGTGCCAGCAGTTTCCTTAACAGGGTAGCTAACTATGGCTACACCTTC
d_call: .; v_call: TRBV3-1/TRBV3-2; clone_size: once; j_call: TRBJ1-5; cdr3_aa: CASSPNLGGPFNQPQHF; cdr3_nt: TGTGCCAGCAGCCCTAACCTGGGGGGGCCTTTCAATCAGCCCCAGCATTTT
d_call: .; v_call: TRBV30; clone_size: .; j_call: TRBJ2-7; cdr3_aa: CAWSVPDSSTYEQYF; cdr3_nt: TGTGCCTGGAGTGTTCCGGACTCCTCTACCTACGAGCAGTACTTC
d_call: TRBD1; v_call: TRBV19; clone_size: .; j_call: TRBJ2-7; cdr3_aa: CAPTDRVSSYEQYF; cdr3_nt: TGTGCCCCAACAGACAGGGTGAGCTCCTACGAGCAGTACTTC
d_call: TRBD1; v_call: TRBV19; clone_size: few; j_call: TRBJ1-5; cdr3_aa: CASRPDRGRLIQHF; cdr3_nt: TGTGCCAGTAGACCGGACAGGGGTCGTCTAATTCAGCATTTT
d_call: .; v_call: TRBV27; clone_size: .; j_call: TRBJ2-1; cdr3_aa: CASSFYPHGEQFF; cdr3_nt: TGTGCCAGCAGTTTTTACCCCCACGGTGAGCAGTTCTTC
d_call: .; v_call: TRBV27; clone_size: once; j_call: TRBJ2-3; cdr3_aa: CASSVRVSTDTQYF; cdr3_nt: TGTGCCAGCAGCGTAAGAGTTAGCACAGATACGCAGTATTTT
d_call: .; v_call: TRBV30; clone_size: .; j_call: TRBJ2-2; cdr3_aa: CAWSPGGDTGELFF; cdr3_nt: TGTGCCTGGAGCCCCGGCGGTGACACCGGGGAGCTGTTTTTT
d_call: .; v_call: TRBV28; clone_size: .; j_call: TRBJ1-1; cdr3_aa: CASSPRTGTKNTEAFF; cdr3_nt: TGTGCCAGCAGTCCTCGGACCGGGACAAAGAACACTGAAGCTTTCTTT
d_call: .; v_call: TRBV6-2/TRBV6-3; clone_size: .; j_call: TRBJ2-7; cdr3_aa: CASSLLLRVSYEQYF; cdr3_nt: TGTGCCAGCAGCCTACTACTACGGGTCTCCTACGAGCAGTACTTC
d_call: .; v_call: TRBV6-5; clone_size: .; j_call: TRBJ1-3; cdr3_aa: CASSTTPGSGNTIYF; cdr3_nt: TGTGCCAGCAGTACGACCCCGGGGTCCGGAAACACCATATATTTT
d_call: .; v_call: TRBV3-1/TRBV3-2; clone_size: .; j_call: TRBJ1-5; cdr3_aa: CASSQDWRAAQPQHF; cdr3_nt: TGTGCCAGCAGCCAAGATTGGAGGGCGGCTCAGCCCCAGCATTTT
d_call: TRBD1; v_call: TRBV4-2; clone_size: .; j_call: TRBJ2-7; cdr3_aa: CASSQEGVRGPGYEQYF; cdr3_nt: TGTGCCAGCAGCCAAGAAGGTGTGAGGGGGCCAGGGTACGAGCAGTACTTC
d_call: TRBD1; v_call: TRBV5-6; clone_size: .; j_call: TRBJ2-7; cdr3_aa: CATYFSGRGRSSYEQYF; cdr3_nt: TGTGCCACCTACTTTTCCGGCAGGGGGCGATCCTCCTACGAGCAGTACTTC
d_call: .; v_call: TRBV6-5; clone_size: once; j_call: TRBJ2-7; cdr3_aa: CASSYSNESPPYEQYF; cdr3_nt: TGTGCCAGCAGTTATAGTAACGAATCACCCCCCTACGAGCAGTACTTC
d_call: TRBD2; v_call: TRBV5-1; clone_size: .; j_call: TRBJ2-7; cdr3_aa: CASSLDLGASGRAYEQYF; cdr3_nt: TGCGCCAGCAGCTTGGATCTTGGGGCTAGCGGGAGGGCCTATGAGCAGTACTTC
d_call: .; v_call: TRBV7-9; clone_size: .; j_call: TRBJ2-6; cdr3_aa: CASSFQVDSGANVLTF; cdr3_nt: TGTGCCAGCAGCTTTCAGGTCGACTCTGGGGCCAACGTCCTGACTTTC
d_call: TRBD1; v_call: TRBV12-3/TRBV12-4; clone_size: .; j_call: TRBJ1-5; cdr3_aa: CASSFRGDQPQHF; cdr3_nt: TGTGCCAGCAGTTTCAGGGGGGACCAGCCCCAGCATTTT
d_call: TRBD1; v_call: TRBV7-3; clone_size: .; j_call: TRBJ1-1; cdr3_aa: CASSLDRDTEAFF; cdr3_nt: TGTGCCAGCAGCTTGGACAGGGACACTGAAGCTTTCTTT
d_call: .; v_call: TRBV3-1/TRBV3-2; clone_size: .; j_call: TRBJ1-6; cdr3_aa: CASSQARGLTRSYNSPLHF; cdr3_nt: TGTGCCAGCAGCCAAGCAAGGGGCCTCACGAGGTCCTATAATTCACCCCTCCACTTT
d_call: .; v_call: TRBV15; clone_size: .; j_call: TRBJ1-2; cdr3_aa: CATSPRQGSFNSRGYTF; cdr3_nt: TGTGCCACCAGTCCGAGGCAGGGGAGTTTCAATTCGCGTGGCTACACCTTC
d_call: .; v_call: TRBV12-3/TRBV12-4; clone_size: .; j_call: TRBJ2-1; cdr3_aa: CASSWGDTDLFF; cdr3_nt: TGTGCCAGCAGTTGGGGCGATACGGACCTGTTCTTC
d_call: TRBD1; v_call: TRBV5-6; clone_size: .; j_call: TRBJ1-6; cdr3_aa: CASSLGTGLNSPLHF; cdr3_nt: TGTGCCAGCAGCCTGGGGACAGGTCTCAATTCACCCCTCCACTTT
d_call: .; v_call: TRBV7-2; clone_size: .; j_call: TRBJ2-7; cdr3_aa: CASSLAPPPGSYEQYF; cdr3_nt: TGTGCCAGCAGCTTAGCGCCTCCACCCGGCTCCTACGAGCAGTACTTC
d_call: .; v_call: TRBV4-3; clone_size: once; j_call: TRBJ1-1; cdr3_aa: CASSQVGDLNTEAFF; cdr3_nt: TGCGCCAGCAGCCAAGTAGGGGATCTGAACACTGAAGCTTTCTTT
d_call: .; v_call: TRBV29-1; clone_size: .; j_call: TRBJ2-3; cdr3_aa: CSVGGGTDTQYF; cdr3_nt: TGCAGTGTAGGGGGGGGGACAGATACGCAGTATTTT
d_call: .; v_call: TRBV20-1; clone_size: .; j_call: TRBJ1-2; cdr3_aa: CSASVEGKNYGYTF; cdr3_nt: TGCAGTGCTAGTGTGGAGGGGAAGAACTATGGCTACACCTTC
d_call: .; v_call: TRBV2; clone_size: .; j_call: TRBJ2-6; cdr3_aa: CARQVSGANVLTF; cdr3_nt: TGTGCCAGACAGGTCTCTGGGGCCAACGTCCTGACTTTC
d_call: .; v_call: TRBV5-1; clone_size: .; j_call: TRBJ1-2; cdr3_aa: CASSPSGGAANVYGYTF; cdr3_nt: TGCGCCAGCAGCCCCAGTGGTGGAGCCGCCAATGTATATGGCTACACCTTC
d_call: .; v_call: TRBV19; clone_size: .; j_call: TRBJ1-1; cdr3_aa: CASSPHRGLNTEAFF; cdr3_nt: TGTGCCAGTAGTCCCCACCGGGGGTTGAACACTGAAGCTTTCTTT
d_call: .; v_call: TRBV14; clone_size: .; j_call: TRBJ2-7; cdr3_aa: CASSQGRAQGRIHEQYF; cdr3_nt: TGTGCCAGCAGCCAAGGCCGGGCCCAGGGCAGGATCCACGAGCAGTACTTC
d_call: TRBD2; v_call: TRBV5-4; clone_size: .; j_call: TRBJ2-5; cdr3_aa: CASSLELAGVQETQYF; cdr3_nt: TGTGCCAGCAGCTTGGAACTAGCGGGGGTCCAAGAGACCCAGTACTTC
d_call: .; v_call: TRBV27; clone_size: .; j_call: TRBJ2-7; cdr3_aa: CASSLSTGYEQYF; cdr3_nt: TGTGCCAGCAGTTTATCGACGGGATACGAGCAGTACTTC
d_call: .; v_call: TRBV15; clone_size: once; j_call: TRBJ1-2; cdr3_aa: CATSRDLPGTRSYTF; cdr3_nt: TGTGCCACCAGCAGAGATTTACCGGGTACGCGTAGCTACACCTTC
d_call: .; v_call: TRBV5-8; clone_size: .; j_call: TRBJ1-1; cdr3_aa: CASSLVRVREAFF; cdr3_nt: TGTGCCAGCAGCTTAGTGAGGGTGCGGGAAGCTTTCTTT
d_call: TRBD2; v_call: TRBV13; clone_size: .; j_call: TRBJ2-7; cdr3_aa: CASSLALAGGGEQYF; cdr3_nt: TGTGCCAGCAGCTTAGCATTAGCGGGGGGAGGCGAGCAGTACTTC
d_call: .; v_call: TRBV11-2; clone_size: .; j_call: TRBJ1-5; cdr3_aa: CASSSGSGLSYQPQHF; cdr3_nt: TGTGCCAGCAGCTCCGGATCAGGCCTTAGTTATCAGCCCCAGCATTTT
d_call: .; v_call: TRBV2; clone_size: .; j_call: TRBJ2-7; cdr3_aa: CASTQGQGVREQYF; cdr3_nt: TGTGCCAGCACGCAGGGGCAGGGTGTGCGCGAGCAGTACTTC
d_call: .; v_call: TRBV5-1; clone_size: .; j_call: TRBJ1-4; cdr3_aa: CASSLALAEKLFF; cdr3_nt: TGCGCCAGCAGCTTGGCTTTGGCTGAAAAACTGTTTTTT
d_call: .; v_call: TRBV4-3; clone_size: .; j_call: TRBJ1-1; cdr3_aa: CASSPEEGMNTEAFF; cdr3_nt: TGCGCCAGCAGCCCAGAGGAGGGCATGAACACTGAAGCTTTCTTT
d_call: .; v_call: TRBV28; clone_size: .; j_call: TRBJ1-5; cdr3_aa: CASSLYGGYQPQHF; cdr3_nt: TGTGCCAGCAGTTTATACGGGGGGTATCAGCCCCAGCATTTT
d_call: .; v_call: TRBV7-8; clone_size: once; j_call: TRBJ2-7; cdr3_aa: CASSRTDSYEQYF; cdr3_nt: TGTGCCAGCAGCCGGACTGACTCCTACGAGCAGTACTTC
d_call: .; v_call: TRBV5-8; clone_size: .; j_call: TRBJ2-5; cdr3_aa: CASRPQGGSETQYF; cdr3_nt: TGTGCCAGCAGACCTCAGGGGGGATCGGAGACCCAGTACTTC
d_call: TRBD1; v_call: TRBV11-3; clone_size: .; j_call: TRBJ2-2; cdr3_aa: CASSSRQGTTGELFF; cdr3_nt: TGTGCCAGCAGCTCGCGACAGGGGACCACCGGGGAGCTGTTTTTT
d_call: TRBD1; v_call: TRBV5-1; clone_size: .; j_call: TRBJ1-5; cdr3_aa: CASSVGTGSSNQPQHF; cdr3_nt: TGCGCCAGCAGCGTAGGGACAGGGAGCAGCAATCAGCCCCAGCATTTT
d_call: .; v_call: TRBV7-8; clone_size: .; j_call: TRBJ2-7; cdr3_aa: CASSSLGEQYF; cdr3_nt: TGTGCCAGCAGCTCCCTAGGCGAGCAGTACTTC
d_call: TRBD2; v_call: TRBV9; clone_size: .; j_call: TRBJ2-1; cdr3_aa: CASSSKTSGQWSYNEQFF; cdr3_nt: TGTGCCAGCAGCTCGAAGACTAGCGGACAGTGGTCCTACAATGAGCAGTTCTTC